Below, 9 T cell receptor beta chains from the same sample are listed, as sequenced in a study of identical twins (TCRdb year 2016). The library was generated by 5' RACE. The sequencer was an Illumina HiSeq 2000. TCRdb reprocessing: public reads trimmed at Q25 with fastp, clones called with MiXCR, in-frame beta chains kept. Merged by CDR3 protein, the rows form single entries marked with the most common genes and DNA. The sample table records about 390,000 distinct CDR3 sequences; approximately 9.1% of these occur just once. In total, the top ten clones hold around 8.6% of the sample. The sample taken for sequencing was naive T cells sorted from blood. The cell subset or site label, as the study defines it: cells isolated with a human naive T-cell isolation kit. These receptors were collected from a woman in her forties or fifties in good health.

The chain combines TRBV12-3 or TRBV12-4 with TRBJ1-1; no clear D. This CDR3 is 13 amino acids long. V lost 3 bases to trimming and J lost 1 base, with 6 bases between them. CDR3 nucleotides: TGTGCCAGCAGTTTGGAGCGGAACACTGAAGCTTTCTTT. Amino acids: CASSLERNTEAFF.

The gene calls are TRBV4-1 and TRBJ1-5, with 9 bases lining up with TRBD1. Germline V gives CDR1 MGHRA, CDR2 YSYEKL. V lost 1 base and J lost 7; bases outside the gene matches: 8. The CDR3 covers 16 residues. The CDR3 DNA reads TGCGCCAGCAGCCAAGTTCCGGGACAGGGTAGCCAGCCCCAGCATTTT. Translating it yields CASSQVPGQGSQPQHF.

This clonotype has a handful of counts. The chain combines TRBV25-1 with TRBJ1-5; perhaps TRBD1 as D (5 bases). This CDR3 is 14 amino acids long. Germline CDR1 and CDR2: MGHDK and SYGVNS. With 5 bases removed from V and 4 bases from J, the gap between germline ends came to 12 bases. The CDR3 spells CASSTMGENQPQHF. The CDR3 DNA sequence: TGTGCCAGCAGTACCATGGGGGAAAATCAGCCCCAGCATTTT.

This clonotype was seen repeatedly, ten times or more. CDR3 DNA sequence: TGCGCCAGCAGCGAACGACCCCAGGGTGGAAACACCATATATTTT. This sequence encodes CASSERPQGGNTIYF. This chain joins TRBV5-1 and TRBJ1-3; TRBD1 might be the D (5 bases). The CDR3 loop spans 15 amino acids. The V gene lost 4 bases and the J gene lost 3 bases, with 14 bases spanning the gap. Per germline, CDR1 SGHRS and CDR2 YFSETQ. The full variable domain, rest sourced from reference TRBV5-1 and TRBJ1-3, is KAGVTQTPRYLIKTRGQQVTLSCSPISGHRSVSWYQQTPGQGLQFLFEYFSETQRNKGNFPGRFSGRQFSNSRSEMNVSTLELGDSALYLCASSERPQGGNTIYFGEGSWLTVV.

This clonotype appeared a few times. The chain recombines TRBV12-3 or TRBV12-4 with TRBJ2-5; D gene ambiguous. V lost 6 bases, J lost 0 bases, and 14 bases lay in between. This CDR3 region has 15 residues. In DNA form, the CDR3 reads TGTGCCAGCAGCCCGTCGACATCGTACCAAGAGACCCAGTACTTC. Protein sequence: CASSPSTSYQETQYF.

This clonotype was seen many times. The chain is built from TRBV27 and TRBJ1-1; TRBD1 is a possible D gene (6 bases). The CDR3 runs to 17 residues. V lost 5 bases and J lost 2, with 21 bases in between. Looked up from germline, CDR1 is MNHEY and CDR2 is SMNVEV (reference sequence). The CDR3 reads CASSVTRQSGGNTEAFF. CDR3 bases: TGTGCCAGCAGTGTCACGCGACAGAGTGGGGGCAACACTGAAGCTTTCTTT.

This clonotype was seen repeatedly, ten times or more. V and J are TRBV10-3 and TRBJ1-1; 8 bases fit TRBD1. Losses at the gene ends were 6 bases for V and 5 bases for J; bases not matched to a gene: 5. The CDR3 runs to 13 residues. Germline loops: CDR1 ENHRY, CDR2 SYGVKD. The CDR3 sequence: CAIRTGGRTEAFF. CDR3 DNA: TGTGCCATCAGAACAGGGGGGAGGACTGAAGCTTTCTTT.

In its sample, this clonotype was seen a few times. This sequence joins TRBV2 and TRBJ2-1; possible D gene TRBD2, 5 bases. The CDR3 runs 14 residues. Germline V gene sequence: CDR1 SNHLY, CDR2 FYNNEI. Trimming left V 5 bases short and J 5 bases short, with 13 bases between. CDR3: CASSKLTGNNEQFF. CDR3 DNA: TGTGCCAGCAGTAAACTTACGGGAAACAATGAGCAGTTCTTC.

The chain has TRBV20-1 and TRBJ2-3; the D gene is possibly TRBD1 (6 bases). This CDR3 contains 17 residues. In germline, CDR1 is DFQATT, CDR2 SNEGSKA (reference sequence). Trimming cost V 3 bases and J 4 bases, with 23 bases left between them. This CDR3 reads CSASFRGRGTSSDTQYF. The CDR3 coding sequence is TGCAGTGCTAGTTTCCGAGGAAGGGGGACAAGTTCAGATACGCAGTATTTT.